These 16 T cell receptor beta chains were all obtained from the same sample, sequenced in a study of blood T cell repertoires in COVID-19. Here immunoSEQ multiplex PCR was the method, and the copy in TCRdb shows in-frame clones only, minus some. The data show around 120,000 clones, about 80% seen once. Specimen: peripheral blood. The receptors shown here come from a human donor in a cohort sampled during active COVID-19.

This clone occurred a few times. The J gene is TRBJ1-2, the V gene TRBV6-5; maybe TRBD1 (5 bases). Germline V gene sequence: CDR1 MNHEY, CDR2 SVGAGI. The V end lost 6 bases, the J end lost 2 bases, and 13 bases lay between the germline ends. The CDR3 runs to 14 residues. DNA of the CDR3: TGTGCCAGCAGGGTTGGTTCAGGGAACTATGGCTACACCTTC. It is translated as CASRVGSGNYGYTF.

CDR3 sequence (DNA): TGTGCCAGCAGCTCATACGACAGGGGCGTCAGAGAGACCCAGTACTTC. The encoded protein is CASSSYDRGVRETQYF. The chain uses TRBV3-1 (or the pseudogene TRBV3-2) and TRBJ2-5; TRBD1 aligns across 8 bases. The CDR3 contains 16 residues. The germline V gene has CDR1 LGHDT and CDR2 YNNKEL (reference sequence). After removal of 5 bases from V and 4 bases from J, the junction contained 12 bases not matched to a gene.

The CDR3 loop reads CASSHQGGSWGNNEQFF. CDR3 sequence (DNA): TGTGCCAGCAGCCACCAGGGGGGAAGCTGGGGAAACAATGAGCAGTTCTTC. The V and J genes are TRBV3-1 (or the pseudogene TRBV3-2) and TRBJ2-1, with D tentatively TRBD1 (7 bases). CDR3 size: 17 residues. Germline V gene sequence: CDR1 LGHDT, CDR2 YNNKEL (reference sequence). Trimming shortened V by 3 bases and J by 5 bases, and 20 bases separated the two germline ends.

The chain recombines TRBV19 with TRBJ1-1; 8 nucleotides align to TRBD1. The V segment lost 5 bases and the J segment 5 bases; nucleotides outside the gene matches: 4. Per germline, CDR1 LNHDA and CDR2 SQIVND (reference sequence). This CDR3 has 13 residues. CDR3 region: CASSQDRDTEAFF. CDR3 coding DNA: TGTGCCAGTAGTCAGGACAGGGATACTGAAGCTTTCTTT.

The chain uses TRBV3-1 (or the pseudogene TRBV3-2) and TRBJ1-1, with D perhaps matching TRBD1 (6 bases). Germline-derived CDR1 and CDR2 are LGHDT and YNNKEL (reference sequence). V was pared by 3 bases and J by 8 bases, with 10 bases between. The CDR3 length is 12 residues. CDR3 nucleotide sequence: TGTGCCAGCAGCCACTCGACAGGAGAAGCTTTCTTT. Translated, it gives CASSHSTGEAFF.

The gene calls are TRBV10-3 and TRBJ2-2, with 8 bases aligning to TRBD1. V shed 2 bases, J shed 8 bases, and the junction held 10 bases outside the gene matches. CDR1 and CDR2 (germline): ENHRY, SYGVKD. The CDR3 spans 16 residues. The CDR3 is CAISEGIGQGKGELFF. The CDR3 DNA reads as TGTGCCATCAGTGAGGGAATAGGACAGGGCAAGGGGGAGCTGTTTTTT.

The V gene is TRBV21-1, the J gene TRBJ1-5. TRBV21-1 is a listed pseudogene. The length of the CDR3 is 10 residues. This chain's CDR3 is CAYLLQPQHF. Here the CDR3 DNA reads TGTGCCTACCTACTTCAGCCCCAGCATTTT.

The chain is built from TRBV9 and TRBJ1-4; 7 bases line up with TRBD1. The CDR3 has 15 residues. V shed 2 bases and J 7 bases; nucleotides not matched to a gene: 8. Germline lookup yields CDR1 SGDLS and CDR2 YYNGEE. In nucleotides, the CDR3 is TGTGCCAGCAGCGTCACGGGACAGTCGGGTGAAAAACTGTTTTTT. It encodes CASSVTGQSGEKLFF. The whole variable domain, filled in from reference TRBV9 and TRBJ1-4, reads DSGVTQTPKHLITATGQRVTLRCSPRSGDLSVYWYQQSLDQGLQFLIQYYNGEERAKGNILERFSAQQFPDLHSELNLSSLELGDSALYFCASSVTGQSGEKLFFGSGTQLSVL.

V and J are TRBV27 and TRBJ2-1; the match to TRBD2 covers 8 bases. Germline assignment: CDR1 MNHEY and CDR2 SMNVEV (reference sequence). The CDR3 is 16 residues long. Trimming cost V 5 bases and J 2 bases; bases outside gene matches: 8. The CDR3 nucleotides are TGTGCCAGCAGTCCGAGGGTAGCGGGACCCTACAATGAGCAGTTCTTC. The encoded protein is CASSPRVAGPYNEQFF.

This sequence joins TRBV14 and TRBJ2-5, with no clear D. Trimming removed 3 bases at V and 5 bases at J, with 22 bases between. Germline V gene data show CDR1 as SGHDN and CDR2 as FVKESK. This CDR3 contains 17 residues. CDR3: CASSQRNSLTPRETQYF. The CDR3 region has the DNA TGTGCCAGCAGCCAGAGAAACAGCTTAACGCCCCGGGAGACCCAGTACTTC.

This chain connects TRBV18 to TRBJ2-3; possible D gene TRBD1, 5 bases. V shed 3 bases and J shed 3 bases, with 7 bases lying between them. The V gene's germline CDR1 is KGHSH and CDR2 LQKENI. This CDR3 spans 13 amino acids. CDR3 DNA: TGTGCCAGCTCACCCAGGGTTACAGATACGCAGTATTTT. Translated: CASSPRVTDTQYF.

The chain is built from TRBV5-1 and TRBJ2-5; TRBD2 matches at 9 bases. Germline V gene data show CDR1 as SGHRS and CDR2 as YFSETQ. The CDR3 sequence is 15 residues long. The trim removed 4 bases at V and 0 bases at J, leaving 4 bases unmatched. CDR3 nucleotide sequence: TGCGCCAGCAGCGGATCTAGCGGGGACCAAGAGACCCAGTACTTC. Translated, it gives CASSGSSGDQETQYF.

The V call is TRBV30, the J call TRBJ1-3, with 7 bases lining up with TRBD1. The CDR3 has 13 residues. Germline assignment: CDR1 GTSNPN and CDR2 SVGIG (reference sequence). J was trimmed by 6 bases and V by 3 bases; bases with no gene match: 5. CDR3 residues: CAWSPGQLNTIYF. In DNA, the CDR3 is TGTGCCTGGAGCCCGGGACAGCTAAACACCATATATTTT.

The chain joins TRBV28 to TRBJ2-1, with a tentative D call TRBD1 (5 bases). The germline CDR1 and CDR2 sequences are MDHEN and SYDVKM. The CDR3 length is 16 residues. The V and J ends lost 6 bases and 0 bases respectively, with 15 bases between them. The CDR3 region is CASRPHRGSSYNEQFF. For the CDR3, the DNA is TGTGCCAGCAGGCCGCATAGGGGCAGCTCCTACAATGAGCAGTTCTTC.

The rearrangement uses TRBV27 and TRBJ2-7; possible D gene TRBD2, 6 bases. Trimming left V 8 bases short and J 6 bases short, with 23 bases between. Germline assignment: CDR1 MNHEY and CDR2 SMNVEV (reference sequence). The CDR3 sequence is 15 residues long. The CDR3 here is CASRFSGAGLSEQYF. The CDR3 DNA reads as TGTGCCAGCCGCTTTAGCGGTGCGGGCCTCTCCGAGCAGTACTTC.

The V and J genes are TRBV6-2 or TRBV6-3 and TRBJ1-4, with 8 nucleotides matching TRBD1. J was trimmed by 6 bases and V by 5 bases; bases with no gene match: 8. This CDR3 spans 15 amino acids. CDR1 and CDR2 from the germline V gene are MNHEY and SVGEGT. The CDR3 nucleotides are TGTGCCAGCAGTCGGTGGACAGGGACCGATGAAAAACTGTTTTTT. Translating gives CASSRWTGTDEKLFF.